One sample yielded the 2 T cell receptor beta chains listed below, sequenced in a study of T cells in Graves' hyperthyroidism and ophthalmopathy. TCR beta CDR3 regions were amplified from RNA. Carried out on the TCR CDR3, a first-round RT-PCR used the HTBI primer set. TCRdb re-analysed the multiplex PCR reads in MiXCR, keeping a single row per CDR3 protein. The sample yields roughly 170,000 distinct CDR3 sequences, over 15% seen once. The sample was blood. These receptor sequences come from a woman aged 50 to 60 with Graves' hyperthyroidism.

This clonotype showed up many times. The CDR3 coding sequence is TGTGCCAGCAGTTATACCGGAACAAACTCTGGAAACACCATATATTTT. It encodes CASSYTGTNSGNTIYF. The V gene is TRBV28, the J gene TRBJ1-3, with unresolved D. Germline lookup yields CDR1 MDHEN and CDR2 SYDVKM. V dropped 4 bases and J dropped 0 bases, with 13 bases sitting between them. CDR3 size: 16 residues.

This clonotype appeared many times. The chain combines TRBV28 with TRBJ1-5; D gene unclear. The germline V gene has CDR1 MDHEN and CDR2 SYDVKM. The CDR3 consists of 17 residues. The ends were cut back, 7 bases at V and 7 bases at J, with 26 bases in the middle. CDR3 nucleotides: TGTGCCAGCACTCCTCTTTTCGAATCCAGGCGGGGACAGCCCCAGCATTTT. Amino acid sequence: CASTPLFESRRGQPQHF. Full variable domain (rest looked up from reference TRBV28 and TRBJ1-5): DVKVTQSSRYLVKRTGEKVFLECVQDMDHENMFWYRQDPGLGLRLIYFSYDVKMKEKGDIPEGYSVSREKKERFSLILESASTNQTSMYLCASTPLFESRRGQPQHFGDGTRLSIL.